The 8 T cell receptor beta chains reported below all come from one sample, sequenced in a study of T cell responses to AZD1222 COVID-19 vaccine. Measured with immunoSEQ multiplex PCR; TCRdb has only the in-frame clones, and not every one. There are about 120,000 clones in the sample; 92% occur only once, and about 8% lies in the top ten. Sequenced here: peripheral blood, sampled 28 days after the second AZD1222 dose. These receptors all stem from an adult who received the AZD1222 COVID-19 vaccine.

The V and J genes are TRBV12-3 or TRBV12-4 and TRBJ1-4, with D possibly matching TRBD1 (6 bases). Between the trimmed V and J ends, which lost 6 bases and 7 bases, there was a span of 12 bases. The CDR3 consists of 13 residues. This CDR3 is CASSPRQAEKLFF. The CDR3 DNA reads as TGTGCCAGCAGCCCTAGACAGGCTGAAAAACTGTTTTTT.

V and J are TRBV7-9 and TRBJ2-5, with no clear D. V lost 5 bases and J 0 bases, leaving 10 bases between the germline ends. Germline CDR1 is SEHNR and CDR2 is FQNEAQ (reference sequence). There are 14 residues in the CDR3. The chain's CDR3 is CASSAPKNQETQYF. CDR3 nucleotides: TGTGCCAGCAGCGCGCCCAAGAACCAAGAGACCCAGTACTTC.

The rearrangement links TRBV2 to TRBJ1-6; 7 bases align to TRBD1. The CDR3 is 14 amino acids. Germline trimming cut 8 bases from V and 7 bases from J; bases unmatched to any gene: 8. CDR1 and CDR2 (germline): SNHLY, FYNNEI. In DNA, the CDR3 is TGTGCCAGCCACAGGGGATCGGAGAATTCACCCCTCCACTTT. Translating it yields CASHRGSENSPLHF.

The CDR3 DNA sequence: TGTGCCAGCAGCTTAGTATCGACAGGGGCTACAGATACGCAGTATTTT. This encodes CASSLVSTGATDTQYF. The rearrangement joins TRBV7-2 to TRBJ2-3; TRBD1 matches at 8 bases. Trimming at V came to 1 base and at J to 3 bases, leaving 6 bases not matched to a gene. In germline, CDR1 is SGHTA, CDR2 FQGNSA. The CDR3 has 16 amino acids. Full variable domain (missing parts from reference TRBV7-2 and TRBJ2-3): GAGVSQSPSNKVTEKGKDVELRCDPISGHTALYWYRQSLGQGLEFLIYFQGNSAPDKSGLPSDRFSAERTGGSVSTLTIQRTQQEDSAVYLCASSLVSTGATDTQYFGPGTRLTVL.

The chain couples TRBV5-1 to TRBJ2-1; 13 nucleotides match TRBD2. The germline V gene has CDR1 SGHRS and CDR2 YFSETQ. J was trimmed by 9 bases and V by 5 bases; bases with no gene match: 8. The length of the CDR3 is 15 residues. This CDR3 is CASRTGLAGAGEQFF. CDR3 DNA sequence: TGCGCCAGCAGGACCGGACTAGCGGGAGCGGGTGAGCAGTTCTTC.

This chain joins TRBV10-3 and TRBJ1-4; weak D call: TRBD1 (5 bases). This CDR3 has 15 residues. Germline V gene lookup returns CDR1 ENHRY and CDR2 SYGVKD. V dropped 0 bases and J dropped 8 bases, with 13 bases sitting between them. The CDR3 DNA reads as TGTGCCATCAGTGAGTCCGGCCAGGGAAGAGAAAAACTGTTTTTT. Its protein is CAISESGQGREKLFF.

This chain links TRBV24-1 with TRBJ1-6; 8 positions match TRBD1. Losses at the gene ends were 10 bases for V and 7 bases for J; bases not matched to a gene: 8. The germline gives CDR1 KGHDR, CDR2 SFDVKD. CDR3 length: 14 residues. The CDR3 nucleotides read TGTGCCACTAGAGGGACAGGCGAAAATTCACCCCTCCACTTT. It translates to CATRGTGENSPLHF.

The DNA for the CDR3 is TGTGCCAGCAGTCCGCGACAGGGGGTGAACACTGAAGCTTTCTTT. Protein product: CASSPRQGVNTEAFF. The chain uses TRBV6-5 and TRBJ1-1, with 9 bases that match TRBD1. The V and J ends lost 5 bases and 0 bases, in that order; junction bases with no gene match: 4. The CDR3 length is 15 residues. Germline CDR1 MNHEY, CDR2 SVGAGI.